This T cell receptor beta chain was captured by sequencing in a study of shared T cell receptors in the human thymus. V was shortened by 6 bases and J by 2 bases, with 14 bases between the two germline ends. Germline lookup yields CDR1 MNHNY and CDR2 SVGAGI (reference sequence). This CDR3 has 14 residues. Profiled with immunoSEQ multiplex PCR; TCRdb holds only in-frame clones, not every one. The table includes hundreds of thousands of clones, about 87% detected once. These data were also filed under a second study, of human thymus T cells. Per that study: The study used thymus tissue resected during corrective heart surgery. V and J gene usage appeared biased in thymic and blood repertoires.

This sequence joins TRBV6-6 and TRBJ2-7; TRBD1 might be the D (6 bases). This TCR was sampled from a boy less than two years old with a congenital heart defect. Input material: thymocytes. The CDR3, as DNA: TGTGCCAGCAGACCGACAGGATTTCCCTACGAGCAGTACTTC. Protein product: CASRPTGFPYEQYF.